The 18 T cell receptor beta chains in this list originate from one sample, sequenced in a study of blood T cell repertoires in COVID-19 (dated by TCRdb to about 2020). Libraries were constructed by the immunoSEQ multiplex PCR assay. Not all clones reach the TCRdb copy of this immuneACCESS table, which keeps in-frame sequences only. Checked studies attribute under half of the gap to unresolved V genes and leave the rest unexplained. The table for this sample lists about 320,000 clones; 80% to 90% of them were counted only once. The top ten hold less than 6.5% of the sample. The sequenced sample was PBMCs or T cells enriched from blood (not recorded which). The receptors come from a man between 25 and 39 years old who had recovered from COVID-19.

This clone was detected only a few times. This chain links TRBV27 with TRBJ1-1; possible D gene TRBD1, 5 bases. Germline V gene lookup returns CDR1 MNHEY and CDR2 SMNVEV (reference sequence). This CDR3 contains 17 residues. V was cut by 4 bases and J by 1 base, with 19 bases left in between. The CDR3 DNA sequence: TGTGCCAGCAGTTCTAATAACCTAGGGGATTCGAACACTGAAGCTTTCTTT. This translates into CASSSNNLGDSNTEAFF.

The chain combines TRBV11-2 with TRBJ2-5; D is possibly TRBD1 (5 bases). Trimming pared 7 bases from V and 5 bases from J, leaving 14 bases between. This CDR3 comprises 13 residues. Germline loops: CDR1 SGHAT, CDR2 FQNNGV. CDR3 in amino acids: CASTVGVGETQYF. CDR3 DNA: TGTGCCAGCACTGTAGGGGTTGGGGAGACCCAGTACTTC.

The CDR3 is CASSLGGATEAFF. DNA of the CDR3: TGTGCCAGCAGCTTAGGAGGAGCCACTGAAGCTTTCTTT. The chain has TRBV7-6 and TRBJ1-1; unclear D gene. V dropped 1 base and J dropped 4 bases, with 7 bases sitting between them. There are 13 residues in the CDR3. Per the germline V gene, CDR1 is SGHVS and CDR2 is FNYEAQ.

The V gene is TRBV5-6, the J gene TRBJ1-1; D is ambiguous. The CDR3 consists of 14 residues. The germline V gene has CDR1 SGHDT and CDR2 YYEEEE. Trimming took off 0 bases at V and 1 base at J, with 7 bases between the two ends. As DNA, the CDR3 is TGTGCCAGCAGCTTGGTTTACTCGAACACTGAAGCTTTCTTT. Translated: CASSLVYSNTEAFF.

The chain combines TRBV11-2 with TRBJ2-4; perhaps TRBD2 as D (5 bases). The CDR3 loop spans 14 amino acids. Per the germline V gene, CDR1 is SGHAT and CDR2 is FQNNGV. Trimming removed 5 bases from V and 8 bases from J, with 16 bases in between. CDR3 residues: CASSQSYQRDIQYF. CDR3 in DNA: TGTGCCAGCAGCCAGTCTTATCAGAGGGACATTCAGTACTTC. Together with reference TRBV11-2 and TRBJ2-4, the CDR3 gives the full variable domain: EAGVAQSPRYKIIEKRQSVAFWCNPISGHATLYWYQQILGQGPKLLIQFQNNGVVDDSQLPKDRFSAERLKGVDSTLKIQPAKLEDSAVYLCASSQSYQRDIQYFGAGTRLSVL.

The chain recombines TRBV30 with TRBJ1-2; a possible D gene is TRBD1 (5 bases). Germline CDR1 reads GTSNPN; CDR2 reads SVGIG (reference sequence). This CDR3 has 14 residues. V was clipped by 7 bases and J by 4 bases, with 19 bases between them. This CDR3 reads CASAGTGTSYGYTF. CDR3 bases: TGTGCCTCCGCGGGTACTGGGACTTCCTATGGCTACACCTTC.

The V gene is TRBV4-1, the J gene TRBJ2-1, with D uncertain. Germline V gives CDR1 MGHRA, CDR2 YSYEKL. V was cut by 0 bases and J by 6 bases, with 6 bases left in between. This CDR3 contains 13 residues. CDR3 DNA: TGCGCCAGCAGCCAAGACAGCGCCAATGAGCAGTTCTTC. It encodes CASSQDSANEQFF.

The table lists this clone with a few counts. The gene calls are TRBV21-1 and TRBJ1-1; the tabulated D call, TRBD1, remains unverified against the DNA. TRBV21-1 counts as a pseudogene. The CDR3 has 15 amino acids. The CDR3 sequence: CASSARTGRNTEAFF. The DNA for the CDR3 is TGTGCCAGCAGCGCAAGGACAGGGAGGAACACTGAAGCTTTCTTT.

This CDR3 reads CASSQGLPTDTQYF. The CDR3 nucleotides read TGCGCCAGCAGCCAGGGACTTCCCACAGATACGCAGTATTTT. The chain is built from TRBV5-1 and TRBJ2-3, with a tentative D call TRBD2 (6 bases). Germline lookup yields CDR1 SGHRS and CDR2 YFSETQ. The CDR3 extends over 14 amino acids. Trimming shortened V by 4 bases and J by 2 bases, and 11 bases separated the two germline ends.

V gene TRBV5-8 combines with J gene TRBJ1-5, with 8 bases matching TRBD1. Germline V gene data show CDR1 as SGHTS and CDR2 as YDEGEE. J lost 6 bases, V lost 1 base, and 9 bases had no gene match. The CDR3 length is 16 residues. CDR3 bases: TGTGCCAGCAGCTTGTGGGCAGGGGGCGCCCCTCAGCCCCAGCATTTT. Translated, it gives CASSLWAGGAPQPQHF. The variable domain in full, completed from reference TRBV5-8 and TRBJ1-5, reads EAGVTQSPTHLIKTRGQQATLRCSPISGHTSVYWYQQALGLGLQFLLWYDEGEERNRGNFPPRFSGRQFPNYSSELNVNALELEDSALYLCASSLWAGGAPQPQHFGDGTRLSIL.

In its sample, this clone was seen a few times. J is TRBJ1-2 and V is TRBV7-8; TRBD1 aligns across 10 bases. Germline lookup yields CDR1 SGHVS and CDR2 FQNEAQ. The ends lost 2 bases at V and 2 bases at J; junction bases unmatched: 2. The CDR3 contains 15 residues. In nucleotides, the CDR3 is TGTGCCAGCAGCTTAAGGGGACAGGGGAACTATGGCTACACCTTC. This codes for CASSLRGQGNYGYTF.

The chain joins TRBV19 to TRBJ1-1; D gene uncertain. The germline gives CDR1 LNHDA, CDR2 SQIVND (reference sequence). The CDR3 length is 14 residues. V lost 1 base and J 2 bases, leaving 8 bases between the germline ends. The CDR3 DNA sequence: TGTGCCAGTAGTATAGCGAGTAGCAACACTGAAGCTTTCTTT. It translates to CASSIASSNTEAFF.

J is TRBJ2-1 and V is TRBV11-2; 12 bases fit TRBD2. Germline V gives CDR1 SGHAT, CDR2 FQNNGV. The CDR3 has 14 amino acids. Trimming removed 4 bases from V and 7 bases from J; junction bases left unmatched: 2. Here the CDR3 reads CASSSGLAGNEQFF. The CDR3 DNA reads TGTGCCAGCAGCTCCGGACTAGCGGGGAATGAGCAGTTCTTC.

The rearrangement uses TRBV14 and TRBJ2-1; 7 positions match TRBD1. This CDR3 comprises 17 residues. Per germline, CDR1 SGHDN and CDR2 FVKESK. The trim removed 4 bases at V and 5 bases at J, leaving 14 bases unmatched. CDR3 amino acids: CASSPYLPGQRHNEQFF. CDR3 DNA: TGTGCCAGCAGCCCTTATTTGCCGGGACAGAGGCACAATGAGCAGTTCTTC. Based on the CDR3 plus reference TRBV14 and TRBJ2-1, the full variable domain is EAGVTQFPSHSVIEKGQTVTLRCDPISGHDNLYWYRRVMGKEIKFLLHFVKESKQDESGMPNNRFLAERTGGTYSTLKVQPAELEDSGVYFCASSPYLPGQRHNEQFFGPGTRLTVL.

This chain uses TRBV24-1 with TRBJ1-1, with 9 bases lining up with TRBD1. The CDR3 is 15 residues long. Germline V gives CDR1 KGHDR, CDR2 SFDVKD. Unmatched junction bases numbered 6, after V lost 4 bases and J lost 4 bases. The CDR3: CATSDGTGRGTEAFF. In DNA, the CDR3 is TGTGCCACCAGTGACGGGACAGGGAGAGGCACTGAAGCTTTCTTT.

The J gene is TRBJ1-1, the V gene TRBV7-9, with 10 nucleotides matching TRBD1. V shed 2 bases and J 0 bases; nucleotides not matched to a gene: 12. Germline lookup yields CDR1 SEHNR and CDR2 FQNEAQ (reference sequence). CDR3 length: 19 residues. Written as DNA, the CDR3 is TGTGCCAGCAGCTTATCTCTCTCGGGACAGGGGAGACTGAACACTGAAGCTTTCTTT. Protein sequence: CASSLSLSGQGRLNTEAFF.

The chain combines TRBV12-3 or TRBV12-4 with TRBJ2-7; D unresolved. Trimming removed 1 base from V and 5 bases from J, with 6 bases in between. CDR3 length: 12 residues. The CDR3 nucleotides read TGTGCCAGCAGTTTAGATCATCACGAGCAGTACTTC. This codes for CASSLDHHEQYF.

CDR3 sequence: CASSPSTSGGYNEQFF. The CDR3 coding sequence is TGTGCCAGCAGCCCCAGTACTAGCGGGGGATACAATGAGCAGTTCTTC. This chain links TRBV7-6 with TRBJ2-1, with 11 bases aligning to TRBD2. The germline V gene encodes CDR1 SGHVS and CDR2 FNYEAQ. V lost 5 bases, J lost 4 bases, and 7 bases stayed unmatched. This CDR3 comprises 16 residues.